One and the same sample provided the 13 T cell receptor beta chains below, sequenced in a study of blood T cell repertoires in COVID-19. Sequencing used immunoSEQ multiplex PCR; TCRdb keeps in-frame clones, though not all of them. The table has roughly 220,000 clones, roughly four fifths seen once. The sequencing input was peripheral blood. Receptors were obtained from a woman under 40 who had recovered from COVID-19.

The V and J genes are TRBV11-1 and TRBJ2-7; D is perhaps TRBD2 (5 bases). V was cut by 4 bases and J by 6 bases, with 10 bases left in between. The CDR3 has 12 amino acids. The germline V gene encodes CDR1 SGHAT and CDR2 FQDESV (reference sequence). CDR3 sequence: CASSSGKREQYF. CDR3 coding DNA: TGTGCCAGCAGCTCCGGGAAGCGCGAGCAGTACTTC.

The chain has TRBV12-5 and TRBJ1-6; the D is unclear. CDR3 size: 13 residues. The V end lost 6 bases, the J end lost 11 bases, and 14 bases lay between the germline ends. The germline CDR1 and CDR2 sequences are LGHNT and FRNRAP. For the CDR3, the DNA is TGTGCTAGTGGACGGGTGAGGGAGGCACCCCTCCACTTT. Protein sequence: CASGRVREAPLHF. Full variable domain (remainder filled in from reference TRBV12-5 and TRBJ1-6): DARVTQTPRHKVTEMGQEVTMRCQPILGHNTVFWYRQTMMQGLELLAYFRNRAPLDDSGMPKDRFSAEMPDATLATLKIQPSEPRDSAVYFCASGRVREAPLHFGNGTRLTVT.

This clone was recorded a few times. The rearrangement uses TRBV18 and TRBJ1-4, with TRBD1 as a possible D gene (6 bases). Germline values: CDR1 KGHSH, CDR2 LQKENI. The CDR3 is made up of 14 amino acids. V was cut by 3 bases and J by 6 bases, with 11 bases left in between. The CDR3 protein is CASSPRGRYEKLFF. CDR3 in DNA: TGTGCCAGCTCACCCAGGGGTAGATATGAAAAACTGTTTTTT.

This chain connects TRBV7-8 to TRBJ1-2; a possible D gene is TRBD1 (5 bases). CDR1 is SGHVS, CDR2 FQNEAQ, per germline. The CDR3 covers 14 residues. V was pared by 1 base and J by 8 bases, with 14 bases between. The CDR3 loop reads CASSLGAGFQGYTF. The CDR3 region has the DNA TGTGCCAGCAGCTTAGGTGCAGGGTTTCAGGGCTACACCTTC.

This clone appeared a single time. The chain joins TRBV19 to TRBJ2-7, with 8 bases aligning to TRBD1. V was clipped by 8 bases and J by 6 bases; unmatched bases: 9. The CDR3 totals 13 residues. Germline V gene sequence: CDR1 LNHDA, CDR2 SQIVND (reference sequence). The CDR3 loop is CASSTTGALEQYF. The CDR3 bases are TGTGCCAGTTCTACGACAGGGGCCCTCGAGCAGTACTTC.

This chain joins TRBV18 and TRBJ2-1, with 7 bases matching TRBD2. The germline CDR1 and CDR2 sequences are KGHSH and LQKENI. The CDR3 totals 17 residues. V gave up 5 bases and J gave up 3 bases; unmatched junction bases: 13. Here the CDR3 reads CASSAYRLAEGYNEQFF. As DNA, the CDR3 is TGTGCCAGCTCAGCATACCGGCTAGCGGAAGGCTACAATGAGCAGTTCTTC. Looking up the rest from reference TRBV18 and TRBJ2-1 gives the full variable domain: NAGVMQNPRHLVRRRGQEARLRCSPMKGHSHVYWYRQLPEEGLKFMVYLQKENIIDESGMPKERFSAEFPKEGPSILRIQQVVRGDSAAYFCASSAYRLAEGYNEQFFGPGTRLTVL.

This clone was seen a few times. CDR3 region: CASSQEMTGLKTQYF. The CDR3 coding sequence is TGTGCCAGCAGCCAAGAAATGACAGGGTTAAAGACCCAGTACTTC. The chain has TRBV14 and TRBJ2-5; 7 bases fit TRBD1. J gave up 6 bases and V 0 bases, and 7 bases lay outside the gene matches. The CDR3 is made up of 15 amino acids. The germline V gene encodes CDR1 SGHDN and CDR2 FVKESK.

The chain has TRBV21-1 and TRBJ1-3; the table's D call, TRBD1, was not checked against the DNA. TRBV21-1 is annotated as a pseudogene. The CDR3 extends over 17 amino acids. The CDR3 bases are TGTGCCAGCACCCGAGCTGGACAGGCAGACTCTGGAAACACCATATATTTT. Its translation: CASTRAGQADSGNTIYF.

The chain recombines TRBV5-1 with TRBJ2-7, with D perhaps matching TRBD2 (5 bases). Germline V gene lookup returns CDR1 SGHRS and CDR2 YFSETQ. The CDR3 has 17 amino acids. V lost 0 bases and J lost 0, with 16 bases in between. The CDR3 sequence is CASSLAWSATNSYEQYF. The CDR3 nucleotides read TGCGCCAGCAGCTTGGCCTGGTCTGCGACTAACTCCTACGAGCAGTACTTC.

The gene calls are TRBV18 and TRBJ1-1, with 7 positions matching TRBD1. V lost 1 base, J lost 4 bases, and 3 bases stayed unmatched. In germline, CDR1 is KGHSH, CDR2 LQKENI. The CDR3 spans 14 residues. CDR3 sequence (DNA): TGTGCCAGCTCACCACGAGGGGGCGTCACTGAAGCTTTCTTT. Residues: CASSPRGGVTEAFF. Filled out from reference TRBV18 and TRBJ1-1, the complete variable domain reads NAGVMQNPRHLVRRRGQEARLRCSPMKGHSHVYWYRQLPEEGLKFMVYLQKENIIDESGMPKERFSAEFPKEGPSILRIQQVVRGDSAAYFCASSPRGGVTEAFFGQGTRLTVV.

This rearrangement joins TRBV19 to TRBJ1-5; 8 bases line up with TRBD1. V was pared by 1 base and J by 2 bases, with 7 bases of the junction left unmatched. The CDR3 is 17 residues long. The germline CDR1 and CDR2 sequences are LNHDA and SQIVND (reference sequence). Here the CDR3 DNA reads TGTGCCAGTAGTATAGCTGGAGGACAGGGTCGCAATCAGCCCCAGCATTTT. Translated, it gives CASSIAGGQGRNQPQHF.

The chain combines TRBV18 with TRBJ1-1, with TRBD1 as a possible D gene (6 bases). Trimming took 6 bases from V and 1 from J, leaving 18 bases between them. Germline V gene lookup returns CDR1 KGHSH and CDR2 LQKENI. The CDR3 length is 16 residues. The CDR3 loop reads CASSPTGSIRNTEAFF. The DNA for the CDR3 is TGTGCCAGCTCGCCCACAGGGAGTATAAGGAACACTGAAGCTTTCTTT.

V gene TRBV6-5 combines with J gene TRBJ1-2, with 7 positions matching TRBD1. This CDR3 comprises 15 residues. J lost 2 bases, V lost 7 bases, and 10 bases had no gene match. The germline CDR1 and CDR2 sequences are MNHEY and SVGAGI. CDR3 sequence reads: CASTYLGQANYGYTF. The CDR3 nucleotides are TGTGCCAGCACCTATCTTGGACAGGCGAACTATGGCTACACCTTC.